Listed here is a single T cell receptor beta chain. What it recognizes is unknown. Germline V lookup: CDR1 LNHDA, CDR2 SQIVND (reference sequence). The CDR3 runs to 18 residues. V lost 3 bases, J lost 5 bases, and 13 bases stayed unmatched. Anyone treated within the previous three months was excluded. The assay was immunoSEQ multiplex PCR, and TCRdb's table has in-frame clones only and misses some. Counted here are more than 35,000 clones, around nine tenths occurring once; the ten biggest clones make up roughly 5%. The data derive from a study of resident and recirculating memory T cells in vitiligo. Across the whole study: Samples were epidermis from two lesional and two nonlesional sites, plus PBMCs. Study-wide results and caveats: TCR sequences were not conserved across biopsy sites or patients. No unique dominant TCR clone was found in vitiligo lesions.

The sequenced sample consisted of blood. The TCR was taken from a male donor with vitiligo. The rearrangement joins TRBV19 to TRBJ1-4; TRBD1 matches at 9 bases. The CDR3, as DNA: TGTGCCAGTAGTATCAACTTCTCGTACAGGGGGCAGAATGAAAAACTGTTTTTT. It translates to CASSINFSYRGQNEKLFF.